This T cell receptor (beta chain) originates from a study of T cells after yellow fever vaccination. General study points: Clones that expanded after primary vaccination mostly reappeared after the booster (around 96% CD4, 70% to 90% CD8).

Using its own MiXCR run on the 5' RACE reads, TCRdb lists one record per CDR3 protein. The data contain 250,000 to 400,000 distinct CDR3 sequences, around 4.5% of them singletons. In regard to this clonotype: What it binds is not known.

This CDR3 region has 11 residues. The V and J ends lost 1 base and 13 bases, in that order; junction bases with no gene match: 3. Germline-derived CDR1 and CDR2 are SGHTA and FQGNSA. Sequencing was performed on PBMCs, taken 15 days after the yellow fever booster vaccination. The chain couples TRBV7-2 to TRBJ2-5; 7 bases match TRBD1. The sequence came from a man aged 18 to 29 who received the YFV17D yellow fever vaccine. Written as DNA, the CDR3 is TGTGCCAGCAGCTTAGGACAGGGACCGTACTTC. It specifies CASSLGQGPYF. Complete variable domain (other parts from reference TRBV7-2 and TRBJ2-5): GAGVSQSPSNKVTEKGKDVELRCDPISGHTALYWYRQSLGQGLEFLIYFQGNSAPDKSGLPSDRFSAERTGGSVSTLTIQRTQQEDSAVYLCASSLGQGPYFGPGTRLLVL.